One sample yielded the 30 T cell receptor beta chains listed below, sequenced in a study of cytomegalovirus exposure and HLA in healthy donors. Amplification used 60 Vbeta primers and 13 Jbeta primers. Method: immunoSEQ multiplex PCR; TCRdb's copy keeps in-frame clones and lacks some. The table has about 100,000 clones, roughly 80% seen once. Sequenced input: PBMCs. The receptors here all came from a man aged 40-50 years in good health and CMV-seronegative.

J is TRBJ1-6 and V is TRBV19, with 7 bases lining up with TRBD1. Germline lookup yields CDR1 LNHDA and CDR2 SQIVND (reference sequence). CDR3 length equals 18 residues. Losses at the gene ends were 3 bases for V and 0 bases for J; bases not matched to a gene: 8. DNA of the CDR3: TGTGCCAGTAGTATGAAGGGGGCCGGGGGCTCCTATAATTCACCCCTCCACTTT. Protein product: CASSMKGAGGSYNSPLHF.

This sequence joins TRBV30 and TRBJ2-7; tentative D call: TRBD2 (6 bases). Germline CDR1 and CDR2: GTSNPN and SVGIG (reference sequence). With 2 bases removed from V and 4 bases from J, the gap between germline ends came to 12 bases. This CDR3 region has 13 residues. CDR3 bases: TGTGCCTGGAGTCAGGGACTCGGGTACGAGCAGTACTTC. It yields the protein CAWSQGLGYEQYF. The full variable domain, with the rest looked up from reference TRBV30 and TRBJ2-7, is SQTIHQWPATLVQPVGSPLSLECTVEGTSNPNLYWYRQAAGRGLQLLFYSVGIGQISSEVPQNLSASRPQDRQFILSSKKLLLSDSGFYLCAWSQGLGYEQYFGPGTRLTVT.

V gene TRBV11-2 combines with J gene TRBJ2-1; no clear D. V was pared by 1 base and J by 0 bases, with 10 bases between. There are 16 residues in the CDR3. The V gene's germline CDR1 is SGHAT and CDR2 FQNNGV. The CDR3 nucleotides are TGTGCCAGCAGCTTAGGGCACATAAGCTCCTACAATGAGCAGTTCTTC. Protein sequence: CASSLGHISSYNEQFF.

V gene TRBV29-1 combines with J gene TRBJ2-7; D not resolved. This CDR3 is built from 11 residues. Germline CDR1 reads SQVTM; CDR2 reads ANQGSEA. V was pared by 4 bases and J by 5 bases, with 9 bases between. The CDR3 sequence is CSVGPSNEQYF. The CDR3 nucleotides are TGCAGCGTTGGTCCTAGTAACGAGCAGTACTTC.

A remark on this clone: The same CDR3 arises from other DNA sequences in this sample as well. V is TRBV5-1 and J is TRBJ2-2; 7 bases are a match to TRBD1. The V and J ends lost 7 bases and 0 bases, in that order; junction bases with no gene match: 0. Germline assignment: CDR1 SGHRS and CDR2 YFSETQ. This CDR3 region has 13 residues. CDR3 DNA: TGCGCCAGCGGGACAGCGAACACCGGGGAGCTGTTTTTT. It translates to CASGTANTGELFF.

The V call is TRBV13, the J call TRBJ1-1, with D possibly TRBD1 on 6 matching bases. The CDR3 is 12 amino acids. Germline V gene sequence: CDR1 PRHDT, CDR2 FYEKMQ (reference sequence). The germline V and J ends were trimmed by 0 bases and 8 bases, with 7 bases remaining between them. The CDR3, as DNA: TGTGCCAGCAGCTTAGGCGACAGGGAAGCTTTCTTT. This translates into CASSLGDREAFF.

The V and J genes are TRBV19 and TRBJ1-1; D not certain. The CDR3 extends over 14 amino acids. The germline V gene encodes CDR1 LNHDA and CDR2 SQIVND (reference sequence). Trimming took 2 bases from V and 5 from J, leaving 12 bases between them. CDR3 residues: CASSILVGGTEAFF. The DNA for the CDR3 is TGTGCCAGTAGTATACTGGTGGGAGGAACTGAAGCTTTCTTT.

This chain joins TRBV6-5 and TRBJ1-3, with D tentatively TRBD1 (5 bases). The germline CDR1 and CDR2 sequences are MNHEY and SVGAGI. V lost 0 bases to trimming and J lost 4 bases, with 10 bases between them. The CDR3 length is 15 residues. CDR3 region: CASSYSRGFGNTIYF. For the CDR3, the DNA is TGTGCCAGCAGTTACTCCCGGGGGTTCGGAAACACCATATATTTT.

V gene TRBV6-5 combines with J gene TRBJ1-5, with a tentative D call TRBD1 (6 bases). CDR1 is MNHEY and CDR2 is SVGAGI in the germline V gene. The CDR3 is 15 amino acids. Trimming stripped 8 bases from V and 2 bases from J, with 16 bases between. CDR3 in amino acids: CASAVGGLGNQPQHF. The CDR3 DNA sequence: TGTGCCAGCGCTGTGGGGGGGCTAGGCAATCAGCCCCAGCATTTT.

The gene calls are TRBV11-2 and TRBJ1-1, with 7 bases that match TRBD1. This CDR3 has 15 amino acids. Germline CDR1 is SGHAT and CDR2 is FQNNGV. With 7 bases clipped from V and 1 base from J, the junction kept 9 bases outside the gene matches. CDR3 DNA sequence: TGTGCCAGCACGAACAGGGGCGCAGGGAACACTGAAGCTTTCTTT. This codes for CASTNRGAGNTEAFF.

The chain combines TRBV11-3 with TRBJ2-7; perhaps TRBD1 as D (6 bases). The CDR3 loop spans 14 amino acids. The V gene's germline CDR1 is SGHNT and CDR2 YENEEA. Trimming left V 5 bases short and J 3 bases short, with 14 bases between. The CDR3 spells CASSPRDIHYEQYF. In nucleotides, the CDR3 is TGTGCCAGCAGCCCCCGGGACATTCACTACGAGCAGTACTTC.

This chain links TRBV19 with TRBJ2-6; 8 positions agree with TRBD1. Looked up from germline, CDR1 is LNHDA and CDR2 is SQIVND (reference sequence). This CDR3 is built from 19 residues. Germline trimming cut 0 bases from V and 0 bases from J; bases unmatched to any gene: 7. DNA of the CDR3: TGTGCCAGTAGTATAGAACCGGGACAGGCACACTCTGGGGCCAACGTCCTGACTTTC. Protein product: CASSIEPGQAHSGANVLTF.

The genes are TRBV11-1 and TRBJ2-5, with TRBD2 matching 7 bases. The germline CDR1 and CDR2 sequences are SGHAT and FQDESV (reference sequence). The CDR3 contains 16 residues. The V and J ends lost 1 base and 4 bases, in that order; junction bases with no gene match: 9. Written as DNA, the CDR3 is TGTGCCAGCAGCTTAGACCCAGGACTAGTCGCAGAGACCCAGTACTTC. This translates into CASSLDPGLVAETQYF.

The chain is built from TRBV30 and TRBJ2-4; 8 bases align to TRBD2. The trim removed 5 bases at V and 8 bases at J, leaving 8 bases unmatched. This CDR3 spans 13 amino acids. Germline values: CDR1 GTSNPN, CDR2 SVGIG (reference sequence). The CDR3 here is CAWGRAGGDIQYF. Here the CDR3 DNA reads TGTGCCTGGGGGCGTGCGGGGGGTGACATTCAGTACTTC.

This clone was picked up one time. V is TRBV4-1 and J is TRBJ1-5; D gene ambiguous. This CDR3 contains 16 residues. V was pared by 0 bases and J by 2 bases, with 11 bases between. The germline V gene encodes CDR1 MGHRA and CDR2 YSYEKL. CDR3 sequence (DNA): TGCGCCAGCAGCCAAGAAATTATTTCTGGCAATCAGCCCCAGCATTTT. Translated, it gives CASSQEIISGNQPQHF.

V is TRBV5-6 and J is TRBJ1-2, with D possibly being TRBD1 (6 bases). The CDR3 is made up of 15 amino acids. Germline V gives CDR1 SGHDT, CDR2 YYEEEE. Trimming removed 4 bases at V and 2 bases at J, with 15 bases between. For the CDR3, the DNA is TGTGCCAGCAGCGCCACAGGGAGCTTCAACTATGGCTACACCTTC. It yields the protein CASSATGSFNYGYTF.

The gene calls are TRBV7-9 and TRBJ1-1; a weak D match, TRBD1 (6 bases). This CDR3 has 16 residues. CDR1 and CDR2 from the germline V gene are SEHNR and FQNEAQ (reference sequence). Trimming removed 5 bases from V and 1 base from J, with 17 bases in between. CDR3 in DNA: TGTGCCAGCAGCCCTCTGAAGAGGGGGAAGAACACTGAAGCTTTCTTT. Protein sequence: CASSPLKRGKNTEAFF.

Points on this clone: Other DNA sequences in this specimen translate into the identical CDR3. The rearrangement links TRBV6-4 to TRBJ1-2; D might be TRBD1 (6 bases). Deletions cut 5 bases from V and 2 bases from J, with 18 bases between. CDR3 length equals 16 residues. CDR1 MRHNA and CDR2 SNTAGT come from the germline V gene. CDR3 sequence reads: CASSQAPGTPNYGYTF. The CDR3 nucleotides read TGTGCCAGCAGTCAAGCCCCCGGGACACCCAACTATGGCTACACCTTC.

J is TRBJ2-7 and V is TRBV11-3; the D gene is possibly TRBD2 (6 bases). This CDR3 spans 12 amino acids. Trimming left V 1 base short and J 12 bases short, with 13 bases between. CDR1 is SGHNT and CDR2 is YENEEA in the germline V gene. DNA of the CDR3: TGTGCCAGCAGCTTAGGGTCAAGCGGGCGGTACTTC. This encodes CASSLGSSGRYF.

CDR3 loop: CASSSQGSDQPQHF. The CDR3 DNA reads as TGTGCCAGTAGTTCACAGGGGTCGGATCAGCCCCAGCATTTT. The chain joins TRBV19 to TRBJ1-5; 7 nucleotides agree with TRBD1. From germline, CDR1 is LNHDA and CDR2 SQIVND (reference sequence). CDR3 length: 14 amino acids. V was pared by 5 bases and J by 5 bases, with 6 bases of the junction left unmatched.

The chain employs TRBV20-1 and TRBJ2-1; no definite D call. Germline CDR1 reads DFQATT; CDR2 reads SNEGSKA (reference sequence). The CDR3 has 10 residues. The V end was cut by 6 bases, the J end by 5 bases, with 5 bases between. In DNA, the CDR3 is TGCAGTGCAGGAGACAATGAGCAGTTCTTC. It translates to CSAGDNEQFF.

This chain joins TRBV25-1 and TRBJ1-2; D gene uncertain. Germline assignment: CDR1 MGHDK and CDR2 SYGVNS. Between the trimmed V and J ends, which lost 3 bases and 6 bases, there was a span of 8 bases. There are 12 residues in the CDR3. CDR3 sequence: CASSDSGNGYTF. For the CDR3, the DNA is TGTGCCAGCAGTGATTCCGGGAATGGCTACACCTTC.

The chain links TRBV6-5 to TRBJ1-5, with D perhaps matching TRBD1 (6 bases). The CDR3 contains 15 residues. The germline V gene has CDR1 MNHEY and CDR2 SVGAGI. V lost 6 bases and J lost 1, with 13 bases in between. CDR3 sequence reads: CASRITGRSNQPQHF. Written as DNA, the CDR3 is TGTGCCAGCAGGATTACAGGGAGAAGCAATCAGCCCCAGCATTTT.

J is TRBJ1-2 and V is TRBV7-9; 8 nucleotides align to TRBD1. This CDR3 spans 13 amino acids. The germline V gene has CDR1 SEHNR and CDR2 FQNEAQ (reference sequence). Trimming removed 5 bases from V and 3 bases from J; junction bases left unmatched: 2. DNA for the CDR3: TGTGCCAGCAGCCTGGGACAGGACTATGGCTACACCTTC. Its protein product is CASSLGQDYGYTF.

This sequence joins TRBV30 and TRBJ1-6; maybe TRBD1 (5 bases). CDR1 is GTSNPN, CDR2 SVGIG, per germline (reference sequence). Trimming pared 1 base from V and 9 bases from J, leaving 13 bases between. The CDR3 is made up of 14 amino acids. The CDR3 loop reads CAWSGATGGSPLHF. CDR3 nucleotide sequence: TGTGCCTGGAGTGGGGCCACGGGGGGTTCACCCCTCCACTTT.

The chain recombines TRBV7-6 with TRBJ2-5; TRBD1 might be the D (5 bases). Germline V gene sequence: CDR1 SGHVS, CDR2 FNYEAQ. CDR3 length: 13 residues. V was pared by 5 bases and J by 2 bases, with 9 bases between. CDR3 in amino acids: CASSPRQQETQYF. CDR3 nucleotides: TGTGCCAGCAGCCCCAGACAGCAAGAGACCCAGTACTTC.

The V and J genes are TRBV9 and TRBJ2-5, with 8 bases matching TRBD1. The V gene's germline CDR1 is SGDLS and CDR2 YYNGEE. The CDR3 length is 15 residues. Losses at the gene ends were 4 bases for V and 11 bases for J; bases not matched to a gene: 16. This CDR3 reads CASSPLGQGGWEQYF. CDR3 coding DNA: TGTGCCAGCAGCCCCTTAGGACAGGGCGGGTGGGAGCAGTACTTC.

CDR3: CASRAFAAGELFF. CDR3 DNA sequence: TGTGCCAGCAGAGCTTTCGCCGCCGGGGAGCTGTTTTTT. The chain has TRBV6-6 and TRBJ2-2, with D unclear. Looked up from germline, CDR1 is MNHNY and CDR2 is SVGAGI (reference sequence). The V gene lost 6 bases and the J gene lost 6 bases, with 11 bases spanning the gap. This CDR3 has 13 residues.

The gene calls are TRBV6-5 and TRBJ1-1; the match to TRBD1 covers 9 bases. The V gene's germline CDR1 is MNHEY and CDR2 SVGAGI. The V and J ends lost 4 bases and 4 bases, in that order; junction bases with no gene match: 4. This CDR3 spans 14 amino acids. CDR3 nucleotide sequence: TGTGCCAGCAGTTTAGGACAGGGGAGCACTGAAGCTTTCTTT. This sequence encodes CASSLGQGSTEAFF.

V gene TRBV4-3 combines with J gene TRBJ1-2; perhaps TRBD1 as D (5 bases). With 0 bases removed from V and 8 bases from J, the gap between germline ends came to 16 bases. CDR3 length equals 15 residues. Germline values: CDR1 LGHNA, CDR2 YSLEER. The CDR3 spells CASSQERQGGRGYTF. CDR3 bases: TGCGCCAGCAGCCAAGAGCGTCAGGGAGGCAGGGGCTACACCTTC.